What follows describes a single T cell receptor beta chain. The antigen it recognizes is unknown. Qualities for individual bases were not recorded, and no much larger clone is one base off. Per the germline V gene, SNHLY is the CDR1 and FYNNEI is the CDR2. At the junction V is shortened by 6 bases and J by 6 bases, with 32 bases in between. Measured from the cysteine to the phenylalanine, the CDR3 is 19 residues long. This entry keeps only the CDR3 DNA: 57 bases, framed from base 1. According to the study, the label for this sample's time point signals: blood sample drawn before combined kidney and bone marrow transplant. Thawed PBMCs were FACS-sorted into unstimulated Tregs (CD4+CD25+CD127-), CD4+ non-Tregs (CD4+CD25-), CD4 cells and CD8 cells. The patients were a few recipients of combined kidney and bone marrow transplants from the ITN036ST trial, and samples were available only from these trial subjects. Healthy control blood was processed to PBMCs with a Ficoll density gradient and then cryopreserved, whereas patient PBMCs were collected both before and after transplant.

Genomic DNA was extracted from sorted cells with the QIAGEN DNeasy Blood and Tissue Kit for TCRbeta CDR3 sequencing. High-throughput TCRbeta CDR3 sequencing was carried out commercially through immunoSEQ, with PCR amplification with bias correction and internal controls included. For the original study's pipeline: Unique productive TCRbeta sequences were defined by CDR3 nucleotide sequence where primers matched, otherwise by CDR3 amino acid sequence with Vbeta and Jbeta genes. To correct for sorting error, sequences found in more than one sorted population at a frequency ratio of 2:1 or less were discarded, and the remaining shared sequences were assigned to the population with the higher frequency. A sequence was defined as donor-reactive if the sequence was expanded at least 5-fold in CFSE-low cells compared with unstimulated cells and had a frequency of at least 0.01% in CFSE-low cells. Repertoire divergence was quantified by Jensen-Shannon divergence calculated from the top 100 TCRbeta sequences ranked by frequency. For any sample with multiple sequencing runs, sorting error was corrected in each run separately before the runs were pooled. The immuneACCESS repertoire file appears here via TCRdb, limited to in-frame rearrangements. These files lack a portion of the clones; in checked studies, under half of the deficit traces to unresolved V genes, and the cause of the others is not known. V and J calls and clone size are as listed in that table; D and trimming were resolved from the DNA. This sample is represented by about 94,000 clones; more than 85% of them were singletons. Around 0.45% of the sample is taken by the ten largest.

The data were taken from a study of Tregs in tolerant kidney transplant recipients (dated by TCRdb to the late 2010s). For the study in its entirety: Related donors were used in the transplants with nonmyeloablative bone marrow transplantation, and mixed chimerism was transient in the human trials. The study applied TCRbeta sequencing to find donor-specific regulatory T cells before combined kidney and bone marrow transplantation and then followed those same cells after transplant. Beyond this particular receptor, the publication reports: Donor-specific Treg expansion was found to exceed global Treg expansion in tolerant patients, suggesting antigen-driven rather than nonspecific expansion. Although technical replication error seemed to be minimal, the question of biological reproducibility was not addressed directly. Because only a small number of patients were included, the study had limitations, and the results will need to be validated in larger populations as well as under other immunosuppression protocols. Expanding Tregs with activated donor B cells appeared to identify the most biologically relevant and donor-specific TCRbeta repertoire. PCR primers changed over time for some patients, so nucleotide-level comparison across those patients' samples was not possible.

The chain is assembled from TRBV2 and TRBJ1-2; the D segment could be TRBD1, given 6 matching bases. Sequenced material: CD4+ T cells from blood, taken before the transplant. This receptor was obtained from a human donor who received a combined kidney and bone marrow transplant. In nucleotides, the sequence is TGTGCCAGCAGGAAGAGTCAGGGGCTCTTGTCAGGGACAAAGGATGGCTACACCTTC. Its translation reads: CASRKSQGLLSGTKDGYTF.